These 19 T cell receptor beta chains were sequenced from one sample in a study of T cell changes during pregnancy in multiple sclerosis (dated by TCRdb to between 2018 and 2021). The receptor library was made with the immunoSEQ multiplex PCR assay. TCRdb provides this immuneACCESS table in a form limited to in-frame rearrangements. Some clones are lacking; in checked studies, under half of them reflect an unresolved V gene, and why the rest are absent is not known. The sample table holds 85,000 to 130,000 clones, of which about 90% were seen once. Together, the top ten hold 1.6% of the sample. The material was peripheral blood, obtained before pregnancy. The origin of the receptors is a female donor with multiple sclerosis, enrolled in a pregnancy study.

CDR3 region: CASSSPGPRGGRQYF. In nucleotides, the CDR3 is TGTGCCAGCAGTTCCCCCGGGCCTAGGGGAGGCAGGCAGTATTTT. The gene calls are TRBV28 and TRBJ2-3, with D possibly TRBD2 on 6 matching bases. The CDR3 covers 15 residues. V shed 4 bases and J shed 11 bases, with 22 bases lying between them. Germline V gene lookup returns CDR1 MDHEN and CDR2 SYDVKM.

The chain is built from TRBV7-8 and TRBJ1-3, with D possibly matching TRBD1 (6 bases). The germline gives CDR1 SGHVS, CDR2 FQNEAQ. Trimming left V 5 bases short and J 2 bases short, with 13 bases between. This CDR3 comprises 15 residues. CDR3 amino acids: CASSPQGIPGNTIYF. The CDR3 coding sequence is TGTGCCAGCAGCCCTCAGGGGATCCCTGGAAACACCATATATTTT. Full variable domain (rest looked up from reference TRBV7-8 and TRBJ1-3): GAGVSQSPRYKVAKRGQDVALRCDPISGHVSLFWYQQALGQGPEFLTYFQNEAQLDKSGLPSDRFFAERPEGSVSTLKIQRTQQEDSAVYLCASSPQGIPGNTIYFGEGSWLTVV.

V gene TRBV5-1 combines with J gene TRBJ2-1; 8 bases align to TRBD1. V lost 3 bases, J lost 8 bases, and 7 bases stayed unmatched. The germline gives CDR1 SGHRS, CDR2 YFSETQ. CDR3 length: 14 residues. CDR3 bases: TGCGCCAGCAGCTCTCTACCAGGGGGCTATGAGCAGTTCTTC. This encodes CASSSLPGGYEQFF.

As DNA, the CDR3 is TGCGCCAGCAGCTTGGTAGGGACAGGGTGGGACGAGCAGTACTTC. As protein: CASSLVGTGWDEQYF. V is TRBV5-1 and J is TRBJ2-7, with TRBD1 matching 9 bases. V was clipped by 0 bases and J by 5 bases; unmatched bases: 6. The CDR3 length is 15 residues. CDR1 and CDR2 (germline): SGHRS, YFSETQ.

The V gene is TRBV1, the J gene TRBJ2-5; the table's D gene call, TRBD2, was not cross checked with the DNA. TRBV1 is a recognized pseudogene. The CDR3 sequence is 15 residues long. The CDR3 DNA reads TGCACCAGCAGCAGTTCTGCGGGAAGGAGGGAGACCCAGTACTTC. Its protein is CTSSSSAGRRETQYF.

The J gene is TRBJ2-5, the V gene TRBV7-8; TRBD1 matches 7 bases. The CDR3 runs 14 residues. Germline assignment: CDR1 SGHVS and CDR2 FQNEAQ. V was pared by 3 bases and J by 2 bases, with 3 bases of the junction left unmatched. CDR3 region: CASSFRDSQETQYF. The CDR3 nucleotides are TGTGCCAGCAGCTTCCGGGACAGTCAAGAGACCCAGTACTTC.

The chain carries TRBV9 and TRBJ2-6; the D gene is possibly TRBD1 (5 bases). CDR1 is SGDLS, CDR2 YYNGEE, per germline. Trimming removed 0 bases at V and 1 base at J, with 11 bases between. The CDR3 consists of 17 residues. CDR3 sequence: CASSVEAQGSGANVLTF. In nucleotides, the CDR3 is TGTGCCAGCAGCGTAGAGGCGCAGGGATCTGGGGCCAACGTCCTGACTTTC.

The chain is built from TRBV2 and TRBJ2-7; 9 bases align to TRBD1. J was trimmed by 0 bases and V by 6 bases; bases with no gene match: 3. This CDR3 comprises 14 residues. Germline V gives CDR1 SNHLY, CDR2 FYNNEI. The CDR3 bases are TGTGCCAGCAGGCTGACAGGGGGCTCCTACGAGCAGTACTTC. Translating gives CASRLTGGSYEQYF. Filled out from reference TRBV2 and TRBJ2-7, the complete variable domain reads EPEVTQTPSHQVTQMGQEVILRCVPISNHLYFYWYRQILGQKVEFLVSFYNNEISEKSEIFDDQFSVERPDGSNFTLKIRSTKLEDSAMYFCASRLTGGSYEQYFGPGTRLTVT.

Of note for this clone: The same CDR3 can be traced to other DNA sequences in this sample. The rearrangement uses TRBV11-3 and TRBJ2-7; TRBD1 matches 7 bases. V trimming: 1 base; J trimming: 3 bases; junction bases outside the gene matches: 6. The germline V gene has CDR1 SGHNT and CDR2 YENEEA. CDR3 length: 15 amino acids. The CDR3 is CASSLAATGIYEQYF. The CDR3 region has the DNA TGTGCCAGCAGCTTAGCTGCGACAGGGATCTACGAGCAGTACTTC.

This clone was observed a single time. The chain recombines TRBV28 with TRBJ2-6; no reliable D call. The CDR3 runs to 17 residues. Deletions cut 6 bases from V and 0 bases from J, with 15 bases between. Germline values: CDR1 MDHEN, CDR2 SYDVKM. DNA for the CDR3: TGTGCCAGCAGGAATGGGTTCCGGAGCTCTGGGGCCAACGTCCTGACTTTC. Its translation is CASRNGFRSSGANVLTF.

This clone has a single count. The CDR3 region has the DNA TGTGCCAGCAGCTCCTCGGGACAGGGGGCATGGACCGGGGAGCTGTTTTTT. Residues: CASSSSGQGAWTGELFF. The chain joins TRBV7-3 to TRBJ2-2, with TRBD1 matching 12 bases. Germline V gene data show CDR1 as SGHTA and CDR2 as FQGTGA. Germline trimming cut 4 bases from V and 5 bases from J; bases unmatched to any gene: 8. This CDR3 has 17 amino acids.

The rearrangement joins TRBV4-1 to TRBJ2-5; possibly TRBD1 for D (6 bases). Trimming removed 0 bases at V and 4 bases at J, with 9 bases between. There are 14 residues in the CDR3. From germline, CDR1 is MGHRA and CDR2 YSYEKL. The DNA of the CDR3 is TGCGCCAGCAGCCAAGATCTGGGGGCAGAGACCCAGTACTTC. Its protein is CASSQDLGAETQYF.

The chain links TRBV4-1 to TRBJ1-1; a weak D match, TRBD1 (6 bases). Per the germline V gene, CDR1 is MGHRA and CDR2 is YSYEKL. V was cut by 4 bases and J by 1 base, with 10 bases left in between. CDR3 length equals 14 residues. CDR3 nucleotide sequence: TGCGCCAGCAGCCGAACACAGGGGAACACTGAAGCTTTCTTT. The encoded protein is CASSRTQGNTEAFF.

The rearrangement links TRBV7-8 to TRBJ2-5, with TRBD1 matching over 12 bases. The CDR3 length is 18 residues. Looked up from germline, CDR1 is SGHVS and CDR2 is FQNEAQ. V lost 0 bases to trimming and J lost 7 bases; unmatched junction nucleotides: 12. The CDR3 loop is CASSLAWWDRGQTVTQYF. The DNA of the CDR3 is TGTGCCAGCAGCTTAGCGTGGTGGGACAGGGGGCAAACGGTGACCCAGTACTTC.

The chain couples TRBV11-1 to TRBJ2-5; D is perhaps TRBD2 (6 bases). Germline loops: CDR1 SGHAT, CDR2 FQDESV (reference sequence). CDR3 length: 14 amino acids. Trimming took off 5 bases at V and 5 bases at J, with 15 bases between the two ends. The CDR3 loop is CASSLGGTVETQYF. The CDR3 nucleotides are TGTGCCAGCAGCCTTGGGGGGACGGTGGAGACCCAGTACTTC.

The chain is built from TRBV7-3 and TRBJ2-3; D call uncertain. This CDR3 comprises 15 residues. V lost 3 bases, J lost 1 base, and 11 bases lay in between. Germline CDR1 is SGHTA and CDR2 is FQGTGA. DNA for the CDR3: TGTGCCAGCAGCTTGCTCCTGGGCGGCACAGATACGCAGTATTTT. Encoded protein: CASSLLLGGTDTQYF.

The rearrangement links TRBV29-1 to TRBJ2-3; D unclear. Between the trimmed V and J ends, which lost 2 bases and 2 bases, there was a span of 5 bases. The CDR3 extends over 12 amino acids. CDR1 is SQVTM, CDR2 ANQGSEA, per germline. CDR3 DNA sequence: TGCAGCGTTGAACAGGCCACAGATACGCAGTATTTT. Protein product: CSVEQATDTQYF.

The CDR3: CASSEGGERYEQYF. The CDR3 DNA reads as TGTGCCAGCAGTGAAGGGGGGGAGCGCTACGAGCAGTACTTC. This sequence joins TRBV6-1 and TRBJ2-7, with D possibly matching TRBD2 (6 bases). The V end lost 1 base, the J end lost 3 bases, and 10 bases lay between the germline ends. From germline, CDR1 is MNHNS and CDR2 SASEGT. The CDR3 is 14 residues long.

V usage is TRBV5-1 and J usage is TRBJ2-5; the match to TRBD2 covers 12 bases. Germline V lookup: CDR1 SGHRS, CDR2 YFSETQ. The CDR3 length is 18 residues. V was clipped by 4 bases and J by 2 bases; unmatched bases: 12. CDR3 amino acids: CASSPGLAGPPTQETQYF. Here the CDR3 DNA reads TGCGCCAGCAGCCCGGGACTAGCGGGCCCGCCTACACAAGAGACCCAGTACTTC. Full variable domain (rest looked up from reference TRBV5-1 and TRBJ2-5): KAGVTQTPRYLIKTRGQQVTLSCSPISGHRSVSWYQQTPGQGLQFLFEYFSETQRNKGNFPGRFSGRQFSNSRSEMNVSTLELGDSALYLCASSPGLAGPPTQETQYFGPGTRLLVL.